This T cell receptor beta chain was sequenced during a study of blood T cell repertoires in COVID-19. Study details: The United States, Italy and Spain supplied acute and convalescent COVID-19 samples. Sources were T cells, B-cell-depleted T cells, or PBMCs; the material itself was cDNA or gDNA.

A few counts support this clone. Under the authors' procedure: Reference gene primers were amplified, and this amplification served to estimate nucleated cell counts. The protocol was immunoSEQ multiplex PCR, while the TCRdb copy is restricted to in-frame clones and leaves out a portion. The DNA was the basis for D and trimming; V, J and clone size are from that table. The sample consists of roughly 250,000 clones, under 85% of them appearing once. This CDR3 has 14 amino acids. V lost 2 bases, J lost 3 bases, and 9 bases lay in between. CDR1 SGHRS and CDR2 YFSETQ come from the germline V gene. Seattle patient enrollment occurred during active infection, with longitudinal follow-up thereafter.

The source of this sequence is a human donor with COVID-19, enrolled during active disease. The donor label of this sample is uncertain. The sample taken for sequencing was peripheral blood. The rearrangement uses TRBV5-1 and TRBJ1-5; D uncertain. The CDR3 coding sequence is TGCGCCAGCAGCTTTGACGGACTCAATCAGCCCCAGCATTTT. It specifies CASSFDGLNQPQHF.